Below, one T cell receptor (beta chain) is given with its context. As yet, its antigen is unknown. Per the authors' pipeline: As immunoSEQ supplied junction-only sequences (without quality scores), filtering differed. The table came from immunoSEQ multiplex PCR; TCRdb's copy has only in-frame clones and leaves some out. The V and J calls and clone size come from that table; D and trimming were worked out from the DNA. This sample has about 1 million clones, with about 76% found just once. The sample comes from a study of shared clonotypes between healthy human individuals. Study details: Each donor's CD4 naive and CD4 memory cells filled three plates apiece, CD8 naive two, and CD8 memory one. Study results and caveats: Memory subsets generally showed smaller estimated richness than naive subsets did.

Everyone who donated was a Caucasian adult who lived in Nashville, Tennessee. The CDR3 extends over 14 amino acids. The V gene is TRBV21-1, the J gene TRBJ1-2; TRBD1, the D gene given by the table, was not confirmed from the DNA. TRBV21-1 is assigned pseudogene status. The clonotype comes from a man aged 18-30 years in good health. Sequencing input: memory CD4+ T cells sorted from blood. Subset specified: CD45RA-negative fraction. The CDR3 loop reads CASSNGTANYGYTF. The DNA of the CDR3 is TGTGCCAGCAGCAATGGGACAGCCAACTATGGCTACACCTTC.